These T cell receptor beta chains were read from a single sample in a study of T cells in Graves' hyperthyroidism and ophthalmopathy. MiXCR, applied by TCRdb to the multiplex PCR reads, yields one record per CDR3 protein. The sample shows approximately 400,000 distinct CDR3 sequences, around 16% of them seen only once. Specimen: blood. All receptors derive from a woman aged 18 to 35 with Graves' hyperthyroidism that later progressed to Graves' ophthalmopathy. The CDR3 runs from the conserved cysteine through the conserved F or W. The order of the fields is J gene, V gene, CDR3 protein.

j_call: TRBJ2-3; v_call: TRBV5-1; cdr3_aa: CASSWPGVLAGSDTQYF
j_call: TRBJ2-7; v_call: TRBV7-8; cdr3_aa: CASSPGVSYLGLGEQYF
j_call: TRBJ2-3; v_call: TRBV7-2; cdr3_aa: CASSSGLAGNSYTDTQYF
j_call: TRBJ1-1; v_call: TRBV20-1; cdr3_aa: CSALGAGTNTEAFF
j_call: TRBJ1-1; v_call: TRBV6-1; cdr3_aa: CASRTGSSEAFF
j_call: TRBJ2-7; v_call: TRBV6-5; cdr3_aa: CASSYLGDTEVSTYEQYF
j_call: TRBJ2-5; v_call: TRBV6-5; cdr3_aa: CASSYLGRLEETQYF
j_call: TRBJ2-7; v_call: TRBV6-1; cdr3_aa: CASRSTIGQGSLYEQYF
j_call: TRBJ2-7; v_call: TRBV29-1; cdr3_aa: CSVGKGESYEQYF
j_call: TRBJ2-7; v_call: TRBV7-9; cdr3_aa: CASSNTGSRGLYEQYF
j_call: TRBJ2-2; v_call: TRBV25-1; cdr3_aa: CASRTGLDTGELFF
j_call: TRBJ2-7; v_call: TRBV20-1; cdr3_aa: CSANPGTSVSYEQYF
j_call: TRBJ1-5; v_call: TRBV20-1; cdr3_aa: CSARAGTGPYSNQPQHF
j_call: TRBJ2-1; v_call: TRBV18; cdr3_aa: CASSPLAGNGNEQFF
j_call: TRBJ2-1; v_call: TRBV6-2/TRBV6-3; cdr3_aa: CASRNLAQSSYNEQFF
j_call: TRBJ2-7; v_call: TRBV5-1; cdr3_aa: CASSLGDWGNEQYF
j_call: TRBJ2-2; v_call: TRBV7-8; cdr3_aa: CASSFSRVTGELFF
j_call: TRBJ2-5; v_call: TRBV7-6; cdr3_aa: CASSPSRTSGEETQYF
j_call: TRBJ2-1; v_call: TRBV30; cdr3_aa: CAWSETGNEQFF
j_call: TRBJ2-7; v_call: TRBV10-3; cdr3_aa: CAISAPVSSPSSYEQYF
j_call: TRBJ2-5; v_call: TRBV25-1; cdr3_aa: CASSELTSGNQETQYF
j_call: TRBJ2-7; v_call: TRBV20-1; cdr3_aa: CSALHPPQQYF
j_call: TRBJ2-1; v_call: TRBV7-2; cdr3_aa: CASSLGLAYNEQFF
j_call: TRBJ2-3; v_call: TRBV9; cdr3_aa: CASSVGQGATADTQYF
j_call: TRBJ1-5; v_call: TRBV12-3/TRBV12-4; cdr3_aa: CASSLTGMQGQPQHF
j_call: TRBJ2-1; v_call: TRBV12-3/TRBV12-4; cdr3_aa: CASTLIGYNEQFF
j_call: TRBJ2-1; v_call: TRBV27; cdr3_aa: CASSLAGTPLMYEQFF
j_call: TRBJ1-1; v_call: TRBV18; cdr3_aa: CASSPLGGNTEAFF
j_call: TRBJ1-4; v_call: TRBV19; cdr3_aa: CASSPEPMSGEKLFF
j_call: TRBJ2-6; v_call: TRBV27; cdr3_aa: CASSRTGGALAGANVLTF
j_call: TRBJ1-1; v_call: TRBV15; cdr3_aa: CATNHPRDPGGAFF
j_call: TRBJ1-5; v_call: TRBV20-1; cdr3_aa: CSALAGTVSNQPQHF
j_call: TRBJ2-1; v_call: TRBV11-2; cdr3_aa: CASSPIVGVYNEQFF
j_call: TRBJ1-5; v_call: TRBV15; cdr3_aa: CATSPTSVRGNRPQHF
j_call: TRBJ2-7; v_call: TRBV28; cdr3_aa: CASNTGETYEQYF
j_call: TRBJ2-1; v_call: TRBV19; cdr3_aa: CASSPPQTSGPYNEQFF
j_call: TRBJ1-5; v_call: TRBV3-1; cdr3_aa: CASSQVQQGQPQHF
j_call: TRBJ1-1; v_call: TRBV6-5; cdr3_aa: CASSYSWVGRTEAFF
j_call: TRBJ2-1; v_call: TRBV27; cdr3_aa: CASKARHEQFF
j_call: TRBJ2-1; v_call: TRBV7-2; cdr3_aa: CASSRLSYNEQFF
j_call: TRBJ2-7; v_call: TRBV3-1; cdr3_aa: CASSQKGTSGGAYEQYF
j_call: TRBJ2-7; v_call: TRBV30; cdr3_aa: CAGWGTGQGPYEQYF
j_call: TRBJ2-5; v_call: TRBV7-6; cdr3_aa: CASSQSGSGEETQYF
j_call: TRBJ2-5; v_call: TRBV3-1; cdr3_aa: CASSQMGIETQYF
j_call: TRBJ1-1; v_call: TRBV18; cdr3_aa: CASSPGLGNTEAFF
j_call: TRBJ1-5; v_call: TRBV28; cdr3_aa: CASSFYGDSGQPQHF
j_call: TRBJ2-5; v_call: TRBV6-1; cdr3_aa: CASTQFTGSQETQYF
j_call: TRBJ1-3; v_call: TRBV4-2; cdr3_aa: CASSQDSGAKISGNTIYF